Included here is one T cell receptor (beta chain) sequence, with context. There is no known antigen for this receptor. No per-base quality is available; no much larger clone lies one base away. Libraries were prepared through 5' RACE. Data came from an Illumina HiSeq 2500. A second PCR of about 7 to 12 cycles was performed with a sample-barcoded 5' primer and a J-beta primer mix. A unique molecular identifier was introduced onto each TCR beta cDNA molecule by a template-switch 5' adaptor carrying 12 random nucleotides. Each sample yielded at least 3 million CDR3-containing paired-end reads. First-strand cDNA synthesis was performed from all RNA using the Mint cDNA synthesis kit, with priming by a TRBC-specific oligonucleotide. Following uracil-DNA glycosylase treatment, all cDNA underwent a first 18-cycle PCR with the universal primers M1SS and BC2_uni_R. Concerning the study's data processing: Normalization of each sample was performed by random selection of 1 million high-quality reads, each carrying a distinct molecular identifier. Instead of being binned into consensus sequences, reads with shared molecular identifiers were discarded. MiTCR, set to a Q25 quality threshold and the strictest error-elimination algorithm, was used for CDR3 identification, clonotype clustering and error correction. A nonparametric unseen species model with Euler transformation was used to estimate lower-bound total TCR beta diversity. The public reads were reprocessed in TCRdb via fastp at Q25 and MiXCR, keeping in-frame beta chains. Each CDR3 protein appears once, grouped with its most common genes and DNA. The V and J calls, along with clone size, are taken from TCRdb and not from the paper's own processing. This sample gives hundreds of thousands of distinct CDR3 sequences in total; 35% to 60% of them show up just once. Of the sample, around a sixth is held by the ten largest clones.

The sample is drawn from a study of blood T cells in healthy people across ages (dated by TCRdb to the mid-2010s). Context from the whole study: In model experiments, template switching captured about one uniquely barcoded TCR beta cDNA molecule for every two T cells. Donors of different ages were randomly distributed across sequencing lanes to avoid experimental bias. To track age-related changes in TCR beta repertoire diversity, the study relied on deep sequencing normalized with unique cDNA molecular identifiers. The donors were split into four age groups: young (average about 16 years), middle-aged (nearly 40), aged (more than 55) and long-lived (approximately 89). Two additional independent replicas of 1 million unique cDNA reads from the same blood draw were analyzed for two donors (one aged 18 to 30 and one aged 80 or older). Broader findings and caveats from the paper: Estimates of total diversity from one million sequenced T cells were regarded as lower bounds and underestimates. The long-lived group showed more naive CD4+ T cells, fewer expanded clones and increased TCR diversity than the aged group, suggesting age selection. The CMV infection status of donors was not known, potentially confounding age-related changes in expanded clonotypes. Conclusive comparison of naive and antigen-experienced compartments was prevented by the profiling of bulk unsorted PBMCs. A strong correlation was found between observed TCR beta diversity and the percentage of naive T cells measured by flow cytometry. As age increased, observed TCR beta diversity per million T cells dropped in a roughly linear way, and a significant reduction was already evident by age about 40.

The donors were around 39 Caucasian individuals from Russia, aged 6 to 90 years, who were systemically healthy. Each donor gave about 9.7 milliliters of peripheral blood, drawn into EDTA-treated Vacutainer tubes. Ficoll-Paque density-gradient centrifugation was used to isolate PBMCs, with at least 7 million obtained per sample. Total RNA was extracted from PBMCs with Trizol reagent, with at least 6 micrograms obtained per sample. Naive CD45RAhigh/CD27high T cell percentages were measured by flow cytometry on a PBMC aliquot from every donor. Via the germline V gene, CDR1 is SGHRS and CDR2 YFSETQ. V drops 4 bases and J drops 8 bases, leaving 28 bases in between. Counted from cysteine to phenylalanine, this CDR3 has 18 amino acids. CDR3 DNA only is kept here, 54 bases in frame from base 1.

The sequence links TRBV5-1 to TRBJ2-4; the D segment is perhaps TRBD1 or TRBD2, each sharing 7 matched bases. The TCR comes from a man of 80 years or more in good health. The material sequenced was blood. This receptor carries the CDR3 CASSLEGIAGGEVDIQYF. At the DNA level, the sequence is TGCGCCAGCAGCCTGGAGGGAATCGCAGGGGGGGAGGTGGACATTCAGTACTTC.